The rows below give T cell receptor beta chains drawn from one sample of a study of CD8 T cells in Susac syndrome. TCRdb itself ran the immunoSEQ multiplex PCR reads through MiXCR, one entry per CDR3 protein. The table lists over 95,000 distinct CDR3 sequences, roughly 90% of them singletons. The sequencing sample was made of CD8+ T cells from PBMCs. These receptors came from a human donor in good health. CDR3s include the opening cysteine and the closing phenylalanine or tryptophan. A D gene is named only where the DNA matches it firmly. Size values are once, few and many counts, or a class for expanded clones, and some rows have none.

CDR3 length,D gene,clone size,J gene,V gene,CDR3 protein,CDR3 DNA
14,NA,NA,TRBJ1-2,TRBV3-1,CASSQEGWNYGYTF,TGTGCCAGCAGCCAAGAAGGATGGAACTATGGCTACACCTTC
15,NA,once,TRBJ1-4,TRBV7-2,CASSLRAGVGEKLFF,TGTGCCAGCAGCTTGCGGGCCGGGGTTGGTGAAAAACTGTTTTTT
16,TRBD2,once,TRBJ2-3,TRBV5-4,CASSSPGGGWLDTQYF,TGTGCCAGCAGTTCCCCCGGCGGGGGGTGGTTAGATACGCAGTATTTT
16,NA,NA,TRBJ2-1,TRBV29-1,CSVEVGFRSPQIGQFF,TGCAGCGTTGAAGTGGGTTTCCGCTCCCCGCAAATCGGGCAGTTCTTC
11,NA,NA,TRBJ1-1,TRBV7-9,CASSLESEAFF,TGTGCCAGCAGCTTAGAATCTGAAGCTTTCTTT
13,NA,NA,TRBJ1-5,TRBV5-1,CASSLEPDQPQHF,TGCGCCAGCAGCTTGGAACCTGATCAGCCCCAGCATTTT
11,NA,once,TRBJ1-1,TRBV6-6,CASRLGQEAFF,TGTGCCAGCAGACTCGGACAGGAAGCTTTCTTT
16,NA,NA,TRBJ2-1,TRBV7-9,CASSLGLASSYNEQFF,TGTGCCAGCAGCTTAGGGCTGGCGAGCTCCTACAATGAGCAGTTCTTC
17,NA,NA,TRBJ2-3,TRBV7-2,CASSLDGGSYSTDTQYF,TGTGCCAGCAGCTTAGATGGCGGGTCCTATAGCACAGATACGCAGTATTTT
11,NA,NA,TRBJ2-1,TRBV29-1,CSGDTNNEQFF,TGCAGCGGGGACACGAACAATGAGCAGTTCTTC
14,NA,NA,TRBJ2-1,TRBV9,CASSGENSYNEQFF,TGTGCCAGCAGCGGAGAGAACTCCTACAATGAGCAGTTCTTC
13,NA,NA,TRBJ2-1,TRBV7-9,CASSLWTLNEQFF,TGTGCCAGCAGCTTATGGACTCTCAATGAGCAGTTCTTC
12,NA,NA,TRBJ1-2,TRBV20-1,CSARDRGLTGTF,TGCAGTGCTAGAGATCGGGGTTTAACCGGCACCTTC
15,TRBD2,NA,TRBJ2-1,TRBV30,CAWRLSGRKDNEQFF,TGTGCCTGGAGACTTAGCGGGAGAAAAGACAATGAGCAGTTCTTC
15,NA,NA,TRBJ2-6,TRBV5-4,CASSLVTAGANVLTF,TGTGCCAGCAGCTTGGTAACAGCTGGGGCCAACGTCCTGACTTTC
14,NA,NA,TRBJ2-7,TRBV4-3,CASSQGVESYEQYF,TGCGCCAGCAGCCAAGGAGTTGAATCCTACGAGCAGTACTTC
17,TRBD1,NA,TRBJ2-3,TRBV27,CASSSVRGTGPTDTQYF,TGTGCCAGCAGTTCCGTTCGGGGGACAGGCCCCACAGATACGCAGTATTTT
13,NA,NA,TRBJ1-1,TRBV6-5,CASKGGLDTEAFF,TGTGCCAGCAAGGGAGGCCTAGACACTGAAGCTTTCTTT
17,NA,NA,TRBJ1-1,TRBV23-1,CASSHFPLGARNTEAFF,TGCGCCAGCAGTCATTTTCCTCTGGGGGCGCGGAATACTGAAGCTTTCTTT
16,TRBD1,once,TRBJ1-6,TRBV4-3,CASSQEGDRGYSPLHF,TGCGCCAGCAGCCAAGAGGGGGACAGGGGTTATTCACCCCTCCACTTT
16,TRBD2,NA,TRBJ2-3,TRBV20-1,CSASESGTTAHEGQYF,TGCAGTGCTAGCGAGTCCGGGACTACGGCTCATGAGGGGCAGTATTTT
12,TRBD1,NA,TRBJ1-1,TRBV6-2/TRBV6-3,CASSPEDRQVFF,TGTGCCAGCAGTCCCGAGGACAGGCAAGTTTTCTTT
16,TRBD2,NA,TRBJ2-2,TRBV5-8,CASSLRSGRHHGELFF,TGTGCCAGCAGCTTGCGCAGCGGGAGACATCACGGGGAGCTGTTTTTT
11,NA,NA,TRBJ1-1,TRBV29-1,CSGSQGTEVFF,TGCAGCGGTTCGCAGGGCACTGAAGTTTTCTTT
15,NA,NA,TRBJ2-2,TRBV19,CASIAGGANTGELFF,TGTGCCAGTATCGCAGGGGGGGCAAACACCGGGGAGCTGTTTTTT
15,TRBD2,NA,TRBJ2-2,TRBV6-6,CASSRLAEITGELFF,TGTGCCAGCAGTCGTCTAGCGGAGATCACCGGGGAGCTGTTTTTT
14,TRBD2,NA,TRBJ2-1,TRBV20-1,CSAREPPLGGEQFF,TGCAGTGCTAGAGAACCCCCTTTGGGAGGGGAGCAGTTCTTC
15,NA,once,TRBJ1-1,TRBV29-1,CSAAGLAGGVIEAFF,TGCAGCGCCGCGGGTCTGGCGGGGGGCGTAATTGAAGCTTTCTTT
14,TRBD1,NA,TRBJ2-7,TRBV14,CASSTRQGPYEQYF,TGTGCCAGCAGCACTCGACAGGGACCGTACGAGCAGTACTTC
16,TRBD1,NA,TRBJ2-7,TRBV11-2,CASSPRLGQGSSEQYF,TGTGCCAGCAGCCCTCGCTTGGGACAGGGGTCGAGCGAGCAGTACTTC
16,TRBD1,NA,TRBJ1-6,TRBV30,CAWTPWDRGLFSPLHF,TGTGCCTGGACCCCGTGGGACAGGGGGCTATTTTCACCCCTCCACTTT